The source of this TCR beta chain is a study of blood T cell repertoires in COVID-19. About the study: The study drew acute and convalescent COVID-19 samples from the United States, Italy and Spain. The cDNA or gDNA used as material had been derived from T cells, B-cell-depleted T cells, or PBMCs.

In the original analysis: From reference gene primer amplification, estimates of nucleated cell counts were derived. Sequencing used immunoSEQ multiplex PCR; TCRdb keeps in-frame clones, though not all of them. That table supplies the V and J calls and clone size; D and trimming were determined from the DNA. Of about 140,000 clones listed, approximately 84% were seen once; the top ten hold 1.5% to 2%. Within the 2 weeks before study entry, each person in the exposed group met a COVID-19 case. Germline CDR1 is GTSNPN and CDR2 is SVGIG (reference sequence). V lost 5 bases, J lost 4 bases, and 11 bases lay in between. The CDR3 has 12 residues. This clone appeared once.

The specimen was PBMCs or T cells enriched from blood (not recorded which). The sequence was obtained from a woman aged 18-29 years who had been exposed to COVID-19. This rearrangement joins TRBV30 to TRBJ1-2, with D possibly matching TRBD1 (5 bases). CDR3 DNA sequence: TGTGCCTGGTTGACAGTCTCCTATGGCTACACCTTC. Protein: CAWLTVSYGYTF.